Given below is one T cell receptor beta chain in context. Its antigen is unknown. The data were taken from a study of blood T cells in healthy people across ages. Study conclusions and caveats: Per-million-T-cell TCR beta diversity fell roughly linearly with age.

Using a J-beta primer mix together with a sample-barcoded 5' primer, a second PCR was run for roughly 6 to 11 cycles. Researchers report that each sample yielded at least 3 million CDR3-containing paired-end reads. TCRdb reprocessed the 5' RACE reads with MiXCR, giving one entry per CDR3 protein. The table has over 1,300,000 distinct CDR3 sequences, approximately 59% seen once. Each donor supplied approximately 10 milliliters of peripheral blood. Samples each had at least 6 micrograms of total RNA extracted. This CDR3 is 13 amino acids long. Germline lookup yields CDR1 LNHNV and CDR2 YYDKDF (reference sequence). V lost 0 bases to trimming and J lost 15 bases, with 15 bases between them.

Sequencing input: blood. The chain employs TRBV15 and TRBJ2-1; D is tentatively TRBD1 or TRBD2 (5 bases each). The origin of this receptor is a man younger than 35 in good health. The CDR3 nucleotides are TGTGCCACCAGCAGAGATAGACCGACCGGGGCGTTCTTC. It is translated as CATSRDRPTGAFF.